Here is one T cell receptor (beta chain) with its context. The authors' processing: It was from reference gene primer amplification that nucleated cell counts were estimated. Here immunoSEQ multiplex PCR was the method, and the copy in TCRdb shows in-frame clones only, minus some. V and J calls and clone size come straight from that table; D and trimming were deduced from the DNA. The table shows about 84,000 clones, with 65% to 85% occurring only once. This sample is drawn from a study of blood T cell repertoires in COVID-19. Study-wide background: The samples span acute and convalescent COVID-19 from the United States, Italy and Spain. T cells, B-cell-depleted T cells, or PBMCs provided the cDNA or gDNA that served as material.

The V gene lost 6 bases and the J gene lost 6 bases, with 21 bases spanning the gap. CDR1 and CDR2 (germline): SQVTM, ANQGSEA. This CDR3 is 14 amino acids long. The chain uses TRBV29-1 and TRBJ2-7; TRBD2 is a possible D gene (6 bases). The specimen sequenced was peripheral blood. This TCR came from a woman older than 75 with acute or convalescent COVID-19. The CDR3 sequence is CSVAPRGLFFEQYF. As DNA, the CDR3 is TGCAGCGTCGCCCCCCGGGGACTCTTCTTCGAGCAGTACTTC.